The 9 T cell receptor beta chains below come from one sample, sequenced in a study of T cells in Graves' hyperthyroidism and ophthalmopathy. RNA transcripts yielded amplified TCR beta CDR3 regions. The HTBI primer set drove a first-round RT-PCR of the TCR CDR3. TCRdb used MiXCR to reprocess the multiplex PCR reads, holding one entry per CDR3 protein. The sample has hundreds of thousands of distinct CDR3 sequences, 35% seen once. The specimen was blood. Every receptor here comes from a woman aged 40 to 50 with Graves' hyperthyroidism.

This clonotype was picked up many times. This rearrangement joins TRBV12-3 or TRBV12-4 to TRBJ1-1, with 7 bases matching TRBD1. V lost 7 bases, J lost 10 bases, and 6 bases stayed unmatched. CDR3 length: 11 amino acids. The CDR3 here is CASTSQGTAFF. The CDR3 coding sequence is TGTGCCAGCACCTCACAGGGGACAGCTTTCTTT.

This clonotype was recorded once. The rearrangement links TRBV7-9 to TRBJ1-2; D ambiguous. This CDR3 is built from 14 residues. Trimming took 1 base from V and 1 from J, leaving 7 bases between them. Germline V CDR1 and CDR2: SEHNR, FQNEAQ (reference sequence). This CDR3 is CASSLGADNYGYTF. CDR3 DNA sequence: TGTGCCAGCAGCTTAGGGGCTGATAACTATGGCTACACCTTC.

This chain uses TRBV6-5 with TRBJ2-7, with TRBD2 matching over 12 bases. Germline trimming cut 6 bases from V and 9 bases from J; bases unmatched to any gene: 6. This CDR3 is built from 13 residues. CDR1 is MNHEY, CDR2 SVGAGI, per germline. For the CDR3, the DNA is TGTGCCAGCAGGGTGACTAGCGGGAGTTGGCAGTACTTC. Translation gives CASRVTSGSWQYF.

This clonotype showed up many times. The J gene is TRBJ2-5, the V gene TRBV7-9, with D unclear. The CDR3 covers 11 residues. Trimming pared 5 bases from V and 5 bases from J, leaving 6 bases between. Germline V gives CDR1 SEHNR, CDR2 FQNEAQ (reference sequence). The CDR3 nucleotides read TGTGCCAGCAGCGCCACCGAGACCCAGTACTTC. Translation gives CASSATETQYF.

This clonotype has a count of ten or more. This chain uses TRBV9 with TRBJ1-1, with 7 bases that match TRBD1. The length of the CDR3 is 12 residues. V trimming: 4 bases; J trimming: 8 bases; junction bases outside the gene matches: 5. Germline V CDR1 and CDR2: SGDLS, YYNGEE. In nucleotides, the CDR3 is TGTGCCAGCAGCTCCCGGGACAGCGAAGCTTTCTTT. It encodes CASSSRDSEAFF.

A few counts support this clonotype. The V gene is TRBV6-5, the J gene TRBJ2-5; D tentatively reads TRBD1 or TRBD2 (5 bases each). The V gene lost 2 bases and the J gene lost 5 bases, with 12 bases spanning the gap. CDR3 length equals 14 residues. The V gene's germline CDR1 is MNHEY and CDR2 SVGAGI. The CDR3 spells CASSYGGGSETQYF. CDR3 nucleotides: TGTGCCAGCAGTTACGGGGGTGGGTCGGAGACCCAGTACTTC.

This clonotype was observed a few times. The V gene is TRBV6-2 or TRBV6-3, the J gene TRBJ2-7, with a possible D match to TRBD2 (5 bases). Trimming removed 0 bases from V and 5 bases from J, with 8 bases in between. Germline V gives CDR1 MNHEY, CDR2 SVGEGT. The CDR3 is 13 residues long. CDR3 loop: CASSYSPADEQYF. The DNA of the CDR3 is TGTGCCAGCAGTTACTCCCCAGCGGACGAGCAGTACTTC.

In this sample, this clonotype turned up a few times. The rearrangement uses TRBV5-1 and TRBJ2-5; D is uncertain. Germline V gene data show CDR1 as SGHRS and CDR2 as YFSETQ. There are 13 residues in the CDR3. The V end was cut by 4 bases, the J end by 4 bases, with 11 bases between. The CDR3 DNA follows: TGCGCCAGCAGCGGACCGGCTATAGAGACCCAGTACTTC. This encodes CASSGPAIETQYF.

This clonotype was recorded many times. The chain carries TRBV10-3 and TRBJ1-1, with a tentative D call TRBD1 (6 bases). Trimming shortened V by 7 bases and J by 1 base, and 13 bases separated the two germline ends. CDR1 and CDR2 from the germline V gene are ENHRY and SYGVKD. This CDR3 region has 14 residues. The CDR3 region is CAITQGQRNTEAFF. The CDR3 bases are TGTGCCATCACCCAGGGACAAAGGAACACTGAAGCTTTCTTT.